This passage covers 30 T cell receptor beta chains from one sample sequenced in a study of T cell clonotyping in hematopoietic cell transplantation. The assay was immunoSEQ multiplex PCR, and TCRdb's table has in-frame clones only and misses some. Found here are some 10,000 clones, about 51% of them singletons; the top ten hold under 15%. This material consisted of peripheral blood mononuclear cells, taken 100 days after allogeneic stem cell transplant. Source of these receptors: a female patient aged 45-60 years who had an allogeneic stem cell transplant from an unrelated donor, so the T cells may come from the graft donor. Some clones in this sample may be carry-over from other donors' samples.

J is TRBJ2-7 and V is TRBV5-6, with TRBD2 matching 7 bases. V lost 3 bases, J lost 2 bases, and 11 bases stayed unmatched. The CDR3 is 16 residues long. Germline lookup yields CDR1 SGHDT and CDR2 YYEEEE. The CDR3 here is CASSWMLLARTYEQYF. The CDR3 nucleotides read TGTGCCAGCAGCTGGATGTTACTAGCGCGAACCTACGAGCAGTACTTC.

This chain connects TRBV30 to TRBJ2-5; a weak D match, TRBD2 (5 bases). CDR3 length equals 14 residues. Between the trimmed V and J ends, which lost 3 bases and 4 bases, there was a span of 15 bases. CDR1 is GTSNPN, CDR2 SVGIG, per germline (reference sequence). This CDR3 is CAWSPWSGAETQYF. In DNA, the CDR3 is TGTGCCTGGAGCCCCTGGAGCGGAGCAGAGACCCAGTACTTC.

The J gene is TRBJ2-1, the V gene TRBV11-3; D is unresolved. The CDR3 totals 11 residues. Between the trimmed V and J ends, which lost 3 bases and 9 bases, there was a span of 6 bases. The germline gives CDR1 SGHNT, CDR2 YENEEA. This CDR3 is CASSFHGEQFF. DNA for the CDR3: TGTGCCAGCAGCTTTCATGGTGAGCAGTTCTTC. Full variable domain (missing parts from reference TRBV11-3 and TRBJ2-1): EAGVVQSPRYKIIEKKQPVAFWCNPISGHNTLYWYLQNLGQGPELLIRYENEEAVDDSQLPKDRFSAERLKGVDSTLKIQPAELGDSAVYLCASSFHGEQFFGPGTRLTVL.

The genes are TRBV29-1 and TRBJ2-7, with D uncertain. Germline-derived CDR1 and CDR2 are SQVTM and ANQGSEA. This CDR3 contains 12 residues. The V and J ends lost 6 bases and 0 bases respectively, with 9 bases between them. CDR3 coding DNA: TGCAGCGTCCCGTCCAGCTCCTACGAGCAGTACTTC. Protein: CSVPSSSYEQYF.

The chain combines TRBV28 with TRBJ2-7; D may be TRBD2 (5 bases). CDR3 length equals 14 residues. Trimming removed 5 bases at V and 2 bases at J, with 13 bases between. CDR1 and CDR2 from the germline V gene are MDHEN and SYDVKM. CDR3 amino acids: CASSARALTYEQYF. DNA of the CDR3: TGTGCCAGCAGTGCGAGGGCTCTCACCTACGAGCAGTACTTC.

In this sample, this clone turned up a few times. This chain connects TRBV20-1 to TRBJ1-1; D is unclear. Germline V CDR1 and CDR2: DFQATT, SNEGSKA (reference sequence). Trimming stripped 7 bases from V and 8 bases from J, with 8 bases between. CDR3 length equals 9 residues. This CDR3 is CSEGLEAFF. In nucleotides, the CDR3 is TGCAGTGAAGGGCTAGAAGCTTTCTTT.

This clone is classed as medium-sized. V and J are TRBV5-6 and TRBJ2-7; the match to TRBD1 covers 9 bases. The V gene's germline CDR1 is SGHDT and CDR2 YYEEEE. V shed 4 bases and J 2 bases; nucleotides not matched to a gene: 7. The CDR3 is 15 residues long. This CDR3 reads CASSAGDREPYEQYF. CDR3 DNA: TGTGCCAGCAGCGCTGGGGACAGGGAGCCCTACGAGCAGTACTTC. The whole variable domain, remainder taken from reference TRBV5-6 and TRBJ2-7, is DAGVTQSPTHLIKTRGQQVTLRCSPKSGHDTVSWYQQALGQGPQFIFQYYEEEERQRGNFPDRFSGHQFPNYSSELNVNALLLGDSALYLCASSAGDREPYEQYFGPGTRLTVT.

This clone rates as medium-sized. The chain combines TRBV9 with TRBJ1-2, with TRBD1 as a possible D gene (5 bases). Germline loops: CDR1 SGDLS, CDR2 YYNGEE. Trimming took off 0 bases at V and 3 bases at J, with 6 bases between the two ends. CDR3 length: 13 residues. CDR3: CASSVGGDYGYTF. In nucleotides, the CDR3 is TGTGCCAGCAGCGTAGGGGGGGACTATGGCTACACCTTC.

This clone was detected a few times. V usage is TRBV9 and J usage is TRBJ1-5, with no clear D. Between the trimmed V and J ends, which lost 7 bases and 4 bases, there was a span of 6 bases. CDR1 and CDR2 (germline): SGDLS, YYNGEE. CDR3 length equals 11 residues. CDR3 sequence: CASPTNQPQHF. The DNA for the CDR3 is TGTGCCAGCCCCACAAATCAGCCCCAGCATTTT.

The chain carries TRBV6-1 and TRBJ1-5; weak D call: TRBD1 (6 bases). V was shortened by 5 bases and J by 6 bases, with 17 bases between the two germline ends. The CDR3 covers 15 residues. Germline CDR1 and CDR2: MNHNS and SASEGT. Here the CDR3 DNA reads TGTGCCAGCAGTCCGGGCCAGGGGAAGGGTCAGCCCCAGCATTTT. Its protein product is CASSPGQGKGQPQHF.

V and J are TRBV6-6 and TRBJ2-5, with D perhaps matching TRBD1 or TRBD2 (7 bases each). With 6 bases removed from V and 5 bases from J, the gap between germline ends came to 13 bases. Germline V lookup: CDR1 MNHNY, CDR2 SVGAGI (reference sequence). This CDR3 spans 13 amino acids. This CDR3 reads CASSVQGGETQYF. The CDR3 nucleotides are TGTGCCAGCAGCGTCCAGGGGGGGGAGACCCAGTACTTC.

The chain joins TRBV5-4 to TRBJ2-5; D is possibly TRBD1 (6 bases). Germline assignment: CDR1 SGHNT and CDR2 YYREEE (reference sequence). V lost 3 bases and J 0 bases, leaving 9 bases between the germline ends. The CDR3 totals 14 residues. The CDR3, as DNA: TGTGCCAGCAGCTCCGGACAGAACCAAGAGACCCAGTACTTC. It is translated as CASSSGQNQETQYF. Using reference TRBV5-4 and TRBJ2-5 for the parts outside the CDR3, the full variable domain is ETGVTQSPTHLIKTRGQQVTLRCSSQSGHNTVSWYQQALGQGPQFIFQYYREEENGRGNFPPRFSGLQFPNYSSELNVNALELDDSALYLCASSSGQNQETQYFGPGTRLLVL.

Only a few counts were recorded for this clone. CDR3 protein: CSVDRAWGQPQHF. Written as DNA, the CDR3 is TGCAGCGTTGACAGGGCGTGGGGGCAGCCCCAGCATTTT. The gene calls are TRBV29-1 and TRBJ1-5; weak D call: TRBD1 (5 bases). The germline V and J ends were trimmed by 3 bases and 7 bases, with 13 bases remaining between them. The CDR3 runs to 13 residues. The germline gives CDR1 SQVTM, CDR2 ANQGSEA.

This clone was found a few times. This rearrangement joins TRBV21-1 to TRBJ2-1. TRBV21-1 is recorded as a pseudogene. This CDR3 has 19 residues. The CDR3 nucleotides are TGTGCCAGCAGCAAGGTAGAGGGTGGGGCCTCCCGGGCTGACAATGAGCAGTTCTTC. Translating gives CASSKVEGGASRADNEQFF.

The rearrangement links TRBV28 to TRBJ2-7; tentative D call: TRBD1 (6 bases). CDR1 and CDR2 from the germline V gene are MDHEN and SYDVKM. This CDR3 comprises 11 residues. The V and J ends lost 5 bases and 7 bases respectively, with 9 bases between them. Here the CDR3 DNA reads TGTGCCAGCAGTATCGGACAGGAGCAGTACTTC. It yields the protein CASSIGQEQYF.

V usage is TRBV30 and J usage is TRBJ2-7; D call uncertain. CDR1 is GTSNPN, CDR2 SVGIG, per germline (reference sequence). There are 18 residues in the CDR3. V lost 1 base and J lost 0, with 22 bases in between. The CDR3 bases are TGTGCCTGGAGTGACACACCCAGACCTCGGACGTACTCCTACGAGCAGTACTTC. This translates into CAWSDTPRPRTYSYEQYF.

This clone showed up just a few times. This chain connects TRBV29-1 to TRBJ2-2; 7 nucleotides agree with TRBD1. V dropped 5 bases and J dropped 2; count of bases not matched to a gene: 5. The CDR3 totals 14 residues. Germline lookup yields CDR1 SQVTM and CDR2 ANQGSEA. CDR3 bases: TGCAGCGTTCGGGCAGGGGGTAACACCGGGGAGCTGTTTTTT. Its protein is CSVRAGGNTGELFF.

This clone was picked up a small number of times. The V gene is TRBV9, the J gene TRBJ1-1; D not certain. CDR3 length: 13 amino acids. Germline V gene data show CDR1 as SGDLS and CDR2 as YYNGEE. V lost 4 bases to trimming and J lost 4 bases, with 11 bases between them. As DNA, the CDR3 is TGTGCCAGCAGCACTATGTATGGCACTGAAGCTTTCTTT. Translating gives CASSTMYGTEAFF.

The gene calls are TRBV28 and TRBJ1-2; TRBD1 is a possible D gene (5 bases). Germline values: CDR1 MDHEN, CDR2 SYDVKM. The CDR3 extends over 12 amino acids. V gave up 7 bases and J gave up 8 bases, with 14 bases separating them. CDR3 coding DNA: TGTGCCAGCATTAATCTAAAGGGGGGCTACACCTTC. Protein sequence: CASINLKGGYTF.

This clone was seen a single time. The J gene is TRBJ2-2, the V gene TRBV30; 7 bases match TRBD2. V lost 7 bases, J lost 2 bases, and 10 bases stayed unmatched. This CDR3 is built from 15 residues. The germline gives CDR1 GTSNPN, CDR2 SVGIG (reference sequence). CDR3 in DNA: TGTGCCTTAATAGGCTCTAGCGGTAACACCGGGGAGCTGTTTTTT. Translating gives CALIGSSGNTGELFF.

This sequence joins TRBV30 and TRBJ1-1, with D maybe TRBD1 (5 bases). Trimming shortened V by 4 bases and J by 4 bases, and 16 bases separated the two germline ends. The germline V gene has CDR1 GTSNPN and CDR2 SVGIG (reference sequence). The CDR3 consists of 14 residues. The CDR3 region has the DNA TGTGCCTGGAACGTCCGGCCAGGGAGCACTGAAGCTTTCTTT. As protein: CAWNVRPGSTEAFF.

The V gene is TRBV28, the J gene TRBJ1-5, with 10 bases aligning to TRBD1. The trim removed 5 bases at V and 5 bases at J, leaving 9 bases unmatched. Germline V gene data show CDR1 as MDHEN and CDR2 as SYDVKM. This CDR3 contains 16 residues. For the CDR3, the DNA is TGTGCCAGCAGTCACCGGGACAGGGGAGTTCATCAGCCCCAGCATTTT. Encoded protein: CASSHRDRGVHQPQHF. Looking up the rest from reference TRBV28 and TRBJ1-5 gives the full variable domain: DVKVTQSSRYLVKRTGEKVFLECVQDMDHENMFWYRQDPGLGLRLIYFSYDVKMKEKGDIPEGYSVSREKKERFSLILESASTNQTSMYLCASSHRDRGVHQPQHFGDGTRLSIL.

In DNA, the CDR3 is TGTGCCTGGAGTGCCGACAGAACTAATGAAAAACTGTTTTTT. Protein product: CAWSADRTNEKLFF. This sequence joins TRBV30 and TRBJ1-4; a possible D gene is TRBD1 (5 bases). Trimming cost V 1 base and J 1 base, with 7 bases left between them. This CDR3 region has 14 residues. CDR1 is GTSNPN and CDR2 is SVGIG in the germline V gene (reference sequence).

This sequence joins TRBV4-1 and TRBJ2-7, with TRBD2 identical over 7 bases. The trim removed 0 bases at V and 0 bases at J, leaving 8 bases unmatched. The CDR3 is 17 amino acids. The V gene's germline CDR1 is MGHRA and CDR2 YSYEKL. The chain's CDR3 is CASSQEEVSGSSYEQYF. CDR3 bases: TGCGCCAGCAGCCAAGAAGAGGTTAGCGGGTCCTCCTACGAGCAGTACTTC.

The chain recombines TRBV6-5 with TRBJ2-1; TRBD2 might be the D (6 bases). Germline V lookup: CDR1 MNHEY, CDR2 SVGAGI. V dropped 6 bases and J dropped 2 bases, with 11 bases sitting between them. The CDR3 is 14 residues long. CDR3 sequence: CASSPGEPYNEQFF. CDR3 coding DNA: TGTGCCAGCAGCCCGGGAGAACCCTACAATGAGCAGTTCTTC.

This clone was counted between two and nine times. The V gene is TRBV30, the J gene TRBJ2-5, with D maybe TRBD2 (6 bases). The germline V gene has CDR1 GTSNPN and CDR2 SVGIG (reference sequence). V lost 2 bases and J 7 bases, leaving 14 bases between the germline ends. The CDR3 extends over 13 amino acids. CDR3 residues: CAWSPSERRTQYF. CDR3 in DNA: TGTGCCTGGAGTCCTAGCGAGAGACGGACCCAGTACTTC.

This chain connects TRBV29-1 to TRBJ2-5; D unresolved. CDR3 length: 10 residues. From germline, CDR1 is SQVTM and CDR2 ANQGSEA. Deletions cut 6 bases from V and 3 bases from J, with 5 bases between. CDR3 region: CSVDEETQYF. The CDR3 nucleotides are TGCAGCGTGGACGAAGAGACCCAGTACTTC.

The V and J genes are TRBV9 and TRBJ1-2; D not certain. CDR1 is SGDLS, CDR2 YYNGEE, per germline. Trimming pared 3 bases from V and 1 base from J, leaving 16 bases between. This CDR3 spans 16 amino acids. The CDR3 sequence is CASSGISLDGNYGYTF. The CDR3 DNA sequence: TGTGCCAGCAGCGGGATCTCTTTGGATGGTAACTATGGCTACACCTTC.

This clone was seen a handful of times. CDR3 sequence (DNA): TGTGCCAGTAGTATAGCAGGGAAACGGGGCTACACCTTC. Protein product: CASSIAGKRGYTF. This rearrangement joins TRBV19 to TRBJ1-2, with D perhaps TRBD1 (5 bases). This CDR3 region has 13 residues. CDR1 is LNHDA and CDR2 is SQIVND in the germline V gene (reference sequence). V lost 1 base to trimming and J lost 8 bases, with 11 bases between them.

V gene TRBV4-1 combines with J gene TRBJ1-2, with 8 bases aligning to TRBD1. Germline-derived CDR1 and CDR2 are MGHRA and YSYEKL. The CDR3 runs 16 residues. With V trimmed by 0 bases and J by 2 bases, 5 bases remained unmatched. The CDR3 loop is CASSQDSGGDNYGYTF. The CDR3 DNA sequence: TGCGCCAGCAGCCAAGATTCAGGGGGCGACAACTATGGCTACACCTTC.